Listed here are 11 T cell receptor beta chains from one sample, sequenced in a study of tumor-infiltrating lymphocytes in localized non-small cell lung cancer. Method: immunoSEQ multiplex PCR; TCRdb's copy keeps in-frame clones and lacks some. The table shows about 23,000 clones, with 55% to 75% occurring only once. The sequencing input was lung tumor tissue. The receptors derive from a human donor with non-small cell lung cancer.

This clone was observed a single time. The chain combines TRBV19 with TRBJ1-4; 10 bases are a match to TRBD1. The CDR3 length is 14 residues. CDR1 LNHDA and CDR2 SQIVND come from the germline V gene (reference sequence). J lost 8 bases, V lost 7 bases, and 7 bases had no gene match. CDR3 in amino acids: CASKSGTGAEKLFF. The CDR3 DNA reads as TGTGCCAGTAAATCTGGGACAGGGGCCGAAAAACTGTTTTTT.

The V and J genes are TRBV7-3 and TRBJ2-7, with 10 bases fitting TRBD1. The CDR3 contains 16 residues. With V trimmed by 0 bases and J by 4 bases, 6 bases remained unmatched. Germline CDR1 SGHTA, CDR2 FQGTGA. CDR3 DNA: TGTGCCAGCAGCTTAACCCGACAGGGGGCGCGATACGAGCAGTACTTC. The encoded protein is CASSLTRQGARYEQYF.

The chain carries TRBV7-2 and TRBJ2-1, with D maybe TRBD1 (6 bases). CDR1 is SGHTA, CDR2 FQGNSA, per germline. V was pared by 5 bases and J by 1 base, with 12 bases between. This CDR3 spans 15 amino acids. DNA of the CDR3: TGTGCCAGCAGCCCAAAGGGGGTATCCTACAATGAGCAGTTCTTC. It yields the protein CASSPKGVSYNEQFF.

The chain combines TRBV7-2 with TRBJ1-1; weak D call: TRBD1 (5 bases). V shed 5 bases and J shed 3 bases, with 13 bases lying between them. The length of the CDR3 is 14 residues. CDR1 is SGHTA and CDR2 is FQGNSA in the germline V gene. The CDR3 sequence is CASSQSGGYTEAFF. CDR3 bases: TGTGCCAGCAGCCAAAGCGGGGGATACACTGAAGCTTTCTTT.

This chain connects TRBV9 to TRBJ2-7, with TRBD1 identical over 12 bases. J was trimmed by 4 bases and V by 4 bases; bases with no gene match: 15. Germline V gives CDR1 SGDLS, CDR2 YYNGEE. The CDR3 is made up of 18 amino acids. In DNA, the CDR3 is TGTGCCAGCAGCCCCCCTCCCACCGGGGACAGGGGGCTTTACGAGCAGTACTTC. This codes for CASSPPPTGDRGLYEQYF.

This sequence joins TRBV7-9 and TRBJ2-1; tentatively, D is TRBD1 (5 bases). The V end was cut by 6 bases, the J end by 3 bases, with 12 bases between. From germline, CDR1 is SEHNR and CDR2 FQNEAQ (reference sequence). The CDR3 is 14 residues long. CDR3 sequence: CASSSRDSYNEQFF. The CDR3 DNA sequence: TGTGCCAGCAGTTCAAGAGACAGCTACAATGAGCAGTTCTTC.

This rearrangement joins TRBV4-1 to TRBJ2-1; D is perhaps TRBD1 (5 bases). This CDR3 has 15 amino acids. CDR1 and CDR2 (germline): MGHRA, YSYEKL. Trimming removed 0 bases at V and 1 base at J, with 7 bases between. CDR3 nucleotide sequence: TGCGCCAGCAGCCAAGAGAGACAGTCCTACAATGAGCAGTTCTTC. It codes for CASSQERQSYNEQFF.

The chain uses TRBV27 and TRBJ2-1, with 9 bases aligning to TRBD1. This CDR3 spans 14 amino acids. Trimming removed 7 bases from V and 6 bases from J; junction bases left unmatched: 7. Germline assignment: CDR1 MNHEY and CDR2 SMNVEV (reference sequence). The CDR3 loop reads CASKIQGAANEQFF. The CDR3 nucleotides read TGTGCCAGCAAAATACAGGGGGCTGCCAATGAGCAGTTCTTC.

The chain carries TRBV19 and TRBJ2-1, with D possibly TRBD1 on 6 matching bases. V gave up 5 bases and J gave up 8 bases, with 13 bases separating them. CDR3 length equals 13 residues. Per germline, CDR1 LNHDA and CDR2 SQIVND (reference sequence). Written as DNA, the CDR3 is TGTGCCAGTAGTTCCGTAGGGGGAGATGAGCAGTTCTTC. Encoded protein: CASSSVGGDEQFF.

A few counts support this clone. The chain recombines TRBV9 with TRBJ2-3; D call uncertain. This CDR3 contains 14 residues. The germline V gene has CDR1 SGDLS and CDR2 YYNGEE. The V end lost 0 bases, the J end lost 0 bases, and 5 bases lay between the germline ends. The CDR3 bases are TGTGCCAGCAGCGTAGAATCTAGCACAGATACGCAGTATTTT. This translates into CASSVESSTDTQYF. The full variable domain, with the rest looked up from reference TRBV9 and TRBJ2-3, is DSGVTQTPKHLITATGQRVTLRCSPRSGDLSVYWYQQSLDQGLQFLIQYYNGEERAKGNILERFSAQQFPDLHSELNLSSLELGDSALYFCASSVESSTDTQYFGPGTRLTVL.

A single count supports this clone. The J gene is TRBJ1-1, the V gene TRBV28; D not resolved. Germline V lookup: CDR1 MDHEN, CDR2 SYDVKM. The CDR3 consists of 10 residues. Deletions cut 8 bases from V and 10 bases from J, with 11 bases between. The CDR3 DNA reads TGTGCCAGCGGCCATTTGGGAGCTTTCTTT. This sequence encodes CASGHLGAFF. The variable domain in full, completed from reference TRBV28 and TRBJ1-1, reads DVKVTQSSRYLVKRTGEKVFLECVQDMDHENMFWYRQDPGLGLRLIYFSYDVKMKEKGDIPEGYSVSREKKERFSLILESASTNQTSMYLCASGHLGAFFGQGTRLTVV.